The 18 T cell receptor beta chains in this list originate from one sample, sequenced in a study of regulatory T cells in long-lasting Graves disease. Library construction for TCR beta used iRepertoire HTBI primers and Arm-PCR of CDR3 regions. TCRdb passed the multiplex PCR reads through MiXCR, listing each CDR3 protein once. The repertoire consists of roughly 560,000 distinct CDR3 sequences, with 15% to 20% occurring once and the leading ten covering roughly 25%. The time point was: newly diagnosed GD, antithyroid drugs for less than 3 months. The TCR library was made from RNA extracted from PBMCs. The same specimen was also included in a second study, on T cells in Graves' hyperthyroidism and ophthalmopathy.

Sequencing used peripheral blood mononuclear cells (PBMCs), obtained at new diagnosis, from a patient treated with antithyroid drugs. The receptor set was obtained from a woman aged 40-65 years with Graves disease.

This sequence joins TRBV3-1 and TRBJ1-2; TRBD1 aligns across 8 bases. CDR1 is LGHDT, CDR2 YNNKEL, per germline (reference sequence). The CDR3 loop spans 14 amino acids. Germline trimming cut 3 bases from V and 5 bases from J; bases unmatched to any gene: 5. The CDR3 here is CASSQAGGKYGYTF. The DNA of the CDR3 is TGTGCCAGCAGCCAGGCAGGGGGCAAATATGGCTACACCTTC.

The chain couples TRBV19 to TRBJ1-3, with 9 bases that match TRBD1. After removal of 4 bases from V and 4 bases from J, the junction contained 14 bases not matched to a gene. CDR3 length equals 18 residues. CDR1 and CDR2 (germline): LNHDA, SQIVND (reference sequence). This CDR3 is CASSRPPGQGFTGNTIYF. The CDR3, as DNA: TGTGCCAGTAGTAGACCCCCGGGACAGGGTTTTACGGGAAACACCATATATTTT.

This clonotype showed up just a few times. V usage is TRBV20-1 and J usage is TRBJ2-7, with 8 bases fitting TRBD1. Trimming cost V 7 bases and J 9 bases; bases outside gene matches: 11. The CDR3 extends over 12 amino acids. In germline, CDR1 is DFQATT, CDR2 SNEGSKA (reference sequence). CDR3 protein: CSVGQGGVRQYF. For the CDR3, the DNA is TGCAGTGTTGGACAGGGTGGGGTTAGGCAGTACTTC.

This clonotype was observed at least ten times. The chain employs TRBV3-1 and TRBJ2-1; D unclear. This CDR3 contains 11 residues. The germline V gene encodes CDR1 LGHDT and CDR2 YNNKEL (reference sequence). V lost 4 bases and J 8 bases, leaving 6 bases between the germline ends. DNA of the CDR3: TGTGCCAGCAGCCTCGGCTATGAGCAGTTCTTC. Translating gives CASSLGYEQFF.

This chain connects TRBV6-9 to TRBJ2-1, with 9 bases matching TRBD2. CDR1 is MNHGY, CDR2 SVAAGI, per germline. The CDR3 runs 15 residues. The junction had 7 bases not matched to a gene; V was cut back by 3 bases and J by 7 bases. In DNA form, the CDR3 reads TGTGCCAGCAGTTACCGCGGGGGGGGTGAGAATGAGCAGTTCTTC. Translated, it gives CASSYRGGGENEQFF.

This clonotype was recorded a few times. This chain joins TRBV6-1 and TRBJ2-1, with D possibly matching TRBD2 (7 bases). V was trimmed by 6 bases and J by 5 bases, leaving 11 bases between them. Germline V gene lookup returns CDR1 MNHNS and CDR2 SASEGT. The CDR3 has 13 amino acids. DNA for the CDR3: TGTGCCAGCAGGAGGGGGGGTAACAATGAGCAGTTCTTC. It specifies CASRRGGNNEQFF.

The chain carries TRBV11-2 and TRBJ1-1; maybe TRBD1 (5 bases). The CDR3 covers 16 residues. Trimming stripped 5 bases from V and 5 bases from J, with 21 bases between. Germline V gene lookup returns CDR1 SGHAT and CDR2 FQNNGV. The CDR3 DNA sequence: TGTGCCAGCAGCCCTCAATCGGGGGGGGTGGGGACTGAAGCTTTCTTT. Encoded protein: CASSPQSGGVGTEAFF.

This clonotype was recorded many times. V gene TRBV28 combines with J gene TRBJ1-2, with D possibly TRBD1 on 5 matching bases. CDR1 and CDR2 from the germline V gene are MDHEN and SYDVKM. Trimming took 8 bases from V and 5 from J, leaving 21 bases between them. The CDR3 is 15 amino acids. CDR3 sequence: CASRTPRETIYGYTF. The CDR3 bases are TGTGCCAGCCGAACGCCCAGGGAAACAATTTATGGCTACACCTTC.

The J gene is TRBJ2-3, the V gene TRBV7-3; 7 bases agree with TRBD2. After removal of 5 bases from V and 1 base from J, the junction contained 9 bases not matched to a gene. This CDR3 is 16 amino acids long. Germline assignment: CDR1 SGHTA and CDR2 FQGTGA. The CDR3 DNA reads TGTGCCAGCAGCGCATCGCCGGGGGGTCGCACAGATACGCAGTATTTT. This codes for CASSASPGGRTDTQYF.

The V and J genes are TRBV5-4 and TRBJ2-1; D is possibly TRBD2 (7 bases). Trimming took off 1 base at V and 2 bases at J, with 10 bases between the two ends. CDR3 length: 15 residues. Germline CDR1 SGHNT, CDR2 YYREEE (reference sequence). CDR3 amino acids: CASSLRGAAYNEQFF. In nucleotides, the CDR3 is TGTGCCAGCAGCTTGCGGGGGGCAGCCTACAATGAGCAGTTCTTC.

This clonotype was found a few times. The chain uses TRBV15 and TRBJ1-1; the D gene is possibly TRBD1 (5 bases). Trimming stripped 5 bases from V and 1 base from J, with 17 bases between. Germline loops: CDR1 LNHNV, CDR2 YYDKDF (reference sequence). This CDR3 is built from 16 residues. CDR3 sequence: CATSLLDRTKNTEAFF. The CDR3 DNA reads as TGTGCCACCAGCCTGCTCGATCGGACAAAGAACACTGAAGCTTTCTTT.

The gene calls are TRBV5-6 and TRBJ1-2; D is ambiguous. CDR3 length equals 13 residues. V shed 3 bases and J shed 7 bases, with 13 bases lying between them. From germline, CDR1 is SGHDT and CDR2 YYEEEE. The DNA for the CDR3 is TGTGCCAGCAGCTCTGCGGGTTGGGGTGGCTACACCTTC. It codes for CASSSAGWGGYTF.

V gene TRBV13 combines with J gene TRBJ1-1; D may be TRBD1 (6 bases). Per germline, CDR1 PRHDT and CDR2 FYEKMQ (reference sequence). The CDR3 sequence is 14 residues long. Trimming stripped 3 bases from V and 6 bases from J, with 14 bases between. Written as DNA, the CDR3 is TGTGCCAGCAGCTTCTCAAACAGGGTACCTGAAGCTTTCTTT. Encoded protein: CASSFSNRVPEAFF. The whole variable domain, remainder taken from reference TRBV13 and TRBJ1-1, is AAGVIQSPRHLIKEKRETATLKCYPIPRHDTVYWYQQGPGQDPQFLISFYEKMQSDKGSIPDRFSAQQFSDYHSELNMSSLELGDSALYFCASSFSNRVPEAFFGQGTRLTVV.

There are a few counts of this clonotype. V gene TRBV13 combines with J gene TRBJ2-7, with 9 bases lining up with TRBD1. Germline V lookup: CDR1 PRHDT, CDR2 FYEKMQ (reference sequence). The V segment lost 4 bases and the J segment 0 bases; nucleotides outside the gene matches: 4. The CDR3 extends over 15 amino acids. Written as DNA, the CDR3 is TGTGCCAGCAGCTCAGACAGGGGGAGCTCCTACGAGCAGTACTTC. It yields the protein CASSSDRGSSYEQYF.

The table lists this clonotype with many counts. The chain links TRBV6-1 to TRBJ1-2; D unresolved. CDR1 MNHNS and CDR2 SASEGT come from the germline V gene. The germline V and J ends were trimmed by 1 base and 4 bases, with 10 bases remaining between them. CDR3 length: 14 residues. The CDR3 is CASSEGEVAYGYTF. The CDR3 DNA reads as TGTGCCAGCAGTGAAGGGGAGGTGGCCTATGGCTACACCTTC.

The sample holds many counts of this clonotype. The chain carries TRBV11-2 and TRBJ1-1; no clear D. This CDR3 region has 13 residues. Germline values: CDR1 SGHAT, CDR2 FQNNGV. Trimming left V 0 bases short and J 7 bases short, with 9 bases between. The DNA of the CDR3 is TGTGCCAGCAGCTTAGACGGGCCTGGTGAAGCTTTCTTT. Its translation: CASSLDGPGEAFF.

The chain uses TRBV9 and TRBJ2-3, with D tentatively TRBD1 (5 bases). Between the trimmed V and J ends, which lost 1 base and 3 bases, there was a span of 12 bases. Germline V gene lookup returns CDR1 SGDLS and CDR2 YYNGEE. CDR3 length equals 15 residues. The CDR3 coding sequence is TGTGCCAGCAGCGTACAGGGATTTAGTACAGATACGCAGTATTTT. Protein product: CASSVQGFSTDTQYF.

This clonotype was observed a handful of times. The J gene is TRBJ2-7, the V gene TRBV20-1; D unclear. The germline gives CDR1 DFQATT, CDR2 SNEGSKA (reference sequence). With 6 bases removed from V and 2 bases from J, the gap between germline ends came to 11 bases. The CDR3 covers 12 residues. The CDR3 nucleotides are TGCAGTGCCCTCGACCAGCCCTACGAGCAGTACTTC. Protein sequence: CSALDQPYEQYF.